These T cell receptor beta chains were read from a single sample in a study of CD8+ T cells in alopecia areata. Assay: immunoSEQ multiplex PCR; the TCRdb copy retains only in-frame clones and omits some. Of just over 150,000 clones listed, just over 65% are singletons. The sample consisted of CD4+ T cells sorted from blood, taken at week 4, from a patient treated with tofacitinib. All receptors derive from a human donor with alopecia areata. Each CDR3 is given with its conserved first and last residue. Fields, in order: CDR3 length, clone size, D gene, J gene, V gene, CDR3 protein, CDR3 DNA. D genes are given only for firm matches. Some rows have no size entry. The others give once, few or many, or a class for an expanded clone.

>15|.|.|TRBJ1-5|TRBV5-1
CASSRGTLGEEPQHF
TGCGCCAGCAGCCGGGGGACTTTAGGTGAGGAGCCCCAGCATTTT
>15|few|TRBD1|TRBJ1-1|TRBV14
CASSHLTGQNTEAFF
TGTGCCAGCAGCCATCTGACAGGGCAGAACACTGAAGCTTTCTTT
>15|once|.|TRBJ2-2|TRBV7-9
CASSLADANTGELFF
TGTGCCAGCAGCTTGGCAGACGCGAACACCGGGGAGCTGTTTTTT
>12|.|.|TRBJ2-5|TRBV29-1
CSVGVRSETQYF
TGCAGCGTTGGTGTGAGATCGGAGACCCAGTACTTC
>15|.|.|TRBJ2-5|TRBV30
CAWSPGTPTQETQYF
TGTGCCTGGAGTCCCGGGACCCCGACACAAGAGACCCAGTACTTC
>15|.|.|TRBJ1-1|TRBV7-9
CASSLVRGGNTEAFF
TGTGCCAGCAGCTTAGTCAGGGGAGGGAATACTGAAGCTTTCTTT
>12|.|.|TRBJ1-4|TRBV6-6
CASSYSREKLFF
TGTGCCAGCAGTTACTCGAGGGAAAAACTGTTTTTT
>13|few|.|TRBJ1-2|TRBV30
CAWSVPSGVGYTF
TGTGCCTGGAGTGTACCATCGGGGGTCGGCTACACCTTC
>11|.|.|TRBJ2-7|TRBV29-1
CSVRKNYEQYF
TGCAGCGTGAGGAAGAACTACGAGCAGTACTTC
>13|.|.|TRBJ2-7|TRBV11-2
CASSLGEGYEQYF
TGTGCCAGCAGCTTAGGTGAGGGCTACGAGCAGTACTTC
>15|once|TRBD1|TRBJ2-7|TRBV5-6
CASRHAGTGSNEQYF
TGTGCCAGCAGACACGCCGGGACAGGGTCTAACGAGCAGTACTTC
>14|many|.|TRBJ2-3|TRBV5-5
CASSLATPRSVQYF
TGTGCCAGCAGCTTGGCAACCCCTCGGAGCGTGCAGTATTTT